This TCR beta chain was documented in a study of T cells in Graves' hyperthyroidism and ophthalmopathy. Background on the study: Peripheral blood was collected at initial diagnosis, before any treatment.

The germline V gene has CDR1 PRHDT and CDR2 FYEKMQ (reference sequence). This CDR3 is built from 14 residues. After removal of 4 bases from V and 0 bases from J, the junction contained 3 bases not matched to a gene. Absent ophthalmopathy progression within 18 months defined stable Graves' hyperthyroidism. Hyperthyroidism in the patients, aged 18 to 65, was newly diagnosed and under 2 months in duration. Uncontrolled infection, other autoimmune disease, pregnancy and lactation each barred patients from inclusion. The CDR3 regions of TCR beta were amplified from RNA transcripts. The primer set for the first-round RT-PCR of the TCR CDR3 was HTBI. MiXCR, run by TCRdb on the multiplex PCR reads, gives a single entry per CDR3 protein. The table has around 450,000 distinct CDR3 sequences, around a sixth seen once. This clonotype was counted ten times or more.

The rearrangement uses TRBV13 and TRBJ2-7, with 7 positions matching TRBD2. The TCR originated in a woman between 18 and 30 years old with Graves' hyperthyroidism. The sequenced sample consisted of blood. As DNA, the CDR3 is TGTGCCAGCAGCTCCAGCGGGAACTCCTACGAGCAGTACTTC. Its translation is CASSSSGNSYEQYF.